This T cell receptor beta chain was documented in a study of regulatory T cells in long-lasting Graves disease. The ends were cut back, 5 bases at V and 11 bases at J, with 11 bases in the middle. The CDR3 runs 11 residues. Germline values: CDR1 MNHEY, CDR2 SMNVEV (reference sequence). Findings of the study overall: Researchers reported studying only peripheral blood, not thyroid tissue. Persistent disease favored TRBV28, TRBJ1-2 and TRBJ2-5.

In the case of this clonotype: Its cognate antigen is unknown.

Library construction for TCR beta used iRepertoire HTBI primers and Arm-PCR of CDR3 regions. TCRdb passed the multiplex PCR reads through MiXCR, listing each CDR3 protein once. The sample includes 420,000 or so distinct CDR3 sequences, around 24% seen only once; the top ten take around 24%. Described time point: persistent/refractory GD, antithyroid drugs over 5 years with positive TRAb. RNA isolated from PBMCs was used to make the TCR library. Peripheral blood, nine milliliters of it, was drawn into EDTA tubes. The TCR comes from a female donor with Graves disease. The chain employs TRBV27 and TRBJ2-3, with D possibly matching TRBD1 (6 bases). The sequenced sample was peripheral blood mononuclear cells (PBMCs), obtained when the disease was refractory, from a patient treated with antithyroid drugs. Written as DNA, the CDR3 is TGTGCCAGCAGTATAGGACAGAAGCAGTATTTT. The encoded protein is CASSIGQKQYF.